Below are 28 T cell receptor beta chains sequenced from a single sample in a study of T cell repertoires in cytomegalovirus infection. TCRdb recomputed calls from the reads with MiXCR, one row per CDR3 protein. The sample lists hundreds of thousands of distinct CDR3 sequences, 20% to 25% seen once, with under 8.5% in the top ten. The sequencing input was CD8+ T cells from PBMCs. These receptors were obtained from a human donor in good health (CMV status not recorded). Some clones in this sample may be carry-over from other donors' samples.

The chain couples TRBV4-1 to TRBJ1-2, with unresolved D. In germline, CDR1 is MGHRA, CDR2 YSYEKL. This CDR3 has 15 residues. V lost 0 bases and J lost 4, with 12 bases in between. The CDR3 is CASSQDKQEIYGYTF. In nucleotides, the CDR3 is TGCGCCAGCAGCCAAGATAAGCAGGAGATCTATGGCTACACCTTC.

The chain has TRBV20-1 and TRBJ1-2; 7 bases are a match to TRBD1. CDR1 is DFQATT, CDR2 SNEGSKA, per germline (reference sequence). There are 13 residues in the CDR3. V shed 0 bases and J 12 bases; nucleotides not matched to a gene: 10. The CDR3 DNA reads TGCAGTGCTAGAGACCAGGGGGTGCTATTGGACACCTTC. It codes for CSARDQGVLLDTF.

This clonotype was counted ten times or more. The chain is built from TRBV6-1 and TRBJ2-1; 9 positions agree with TRBD2. Germline loops: CDR1 MNHNS, CDR2 SASEGT. This CDR3 has 14 residues. V gave up 5 bases and J gave up 5 bases; unmatched junction bases: 4. CDR3 in amino acids: CASSYSGGHNEQFF. CDR3 DNA sequence: TGTGCCAGCAGTTATAGCGGGGGCCACAATGAGCAGTTCTTC.

The sample holds a few counts of this clonotype. This chain joins TRBV4-2 and TRBJ2-3, with TRBD2 identical over 10 bases. CDR3 size: 15 residues. J lost 5 bases, V lost 4 bases, and 6 bases had no gene match. Germline CDR1 LGHNA, CDR2 YNFKEQ. The CDR3 DNA follows: TGTGCCAGCAGCCCCGGCTTAGCGGGGGGAGATACGCAGTATTTT. This codes for CASSPGLAGGDTQYF.

This chain connects TRBV14 to TRBJ2-1, with 9 nucleotides matching TRBD2. The V gene's germline CDR1 is SGHDN and CDR2 FVKESK. CDR3 length: 18 amino acids. V was pared by 5 bases and J by 6 bases, with 17 bases of the junction left unmatched. CDR3 loop: CASSSSSGGLLWGNEQFF. CDR3 sequence (DNA): TGTGCCAGCAGCTCTTCCAGCGGGGGGCTCCTATGGGGCAATGAGCAGTTCTTC.

In this sample, this clonotype turned up many times. The chain carries TRBV12-3 or TRBV12-4 and TRBJ1-3; D unclear. The CDR3 loop spans 14 amino acids. Deletions cut 6 bases from V and 4 bases from J, with 13 bases between. This CDR3 is CASSLEAVGNTIYF. CDR3 in DNA: TGTGCCAGCAGCCTAGAGGCGGTAGGAAACACCATATATTTT.

This clonotype appeared a few times. The gene calls are TRBV2 and TRBJ2-7; TRBD2 matches 7 bases. Germline lookup yields CDR1 SNHLY and CDR2 FYNNEI. The CDR3 has 13 amino acids. V trimming: 6 bases; J trimming: 4 bases; junction bases outside the gene matches: 6. In DNA form, the CDR3 reads TGTGCCAGCAGCCCCTGGGGGGGGTACGAGCAGTACGTC. Protein: CASSPWGGYEQYV.

This clonotype was counted only a few times. This chain joins TRBV14 and TRBJ2-1, with TRBD2 matching over 9 bases. CDR3 size: 13 residues. In germline, CDR1 is SGHDN, CDR2 FVKESK. Germline trimming cut 1 base from V and 9 bases from J; bases unmatched to any gene: 1. CDR3 DNA: TGTGCCAGCAGCCAAGCTAGCGGGGCTGAGCAGTTCTTC. This gives the protein CASSQASGAEQFF. Supplemented by reference TRBV14 and TRBJ2-1, the full variable domain reads EAGVTQFPSHSVIEKGQTVTLRCDPISGHDNLYWYRRVMGKEIKFLLHFVKESKQDESGMPNNRFLAERTGGTYSTLKVQPAELEDSGVYFCASSQASGAEQFFGPGTRLTVL.

In its sample, this clonotype was seen many times. Here the CDR3 reads CASSRGDGPGELFF. The CDR3 coding sequence is TGTGCCAGCAGCCGCGGGGATGGGCCCGGGGAGCTGTTTTTT. This rearrangement joins TRBV7-9 to TRBJ2-2; TRBD2 is a possible D gene (6 bases). CDR3 size: 14 residues. The V end lost 5 bases, the J end lost 6 bases, and 13 bases lay between the germline ends. CDR1 is SEHNR and CDR2 is FQNEAQ in the germline V gene (reference sequence).

V usage is TRBV7-9 and J usage is TRBJ1-2, with TRBD1 matching over 11 bases. The CDR3 extends over 16 amino acids. V lost 4 bases, J lost 4 bases, and 8 bases stayed unmatched. The V gene's germline CDR1 is SEHNR and CDR2 FQNEAQ (reference sequence). The CDR3 region is CASSSRDRGSAYGYTF. DNA of the CDR3: TGTGCCAGCAGCTCCCGGGACAGGGGGTCGGCCTATGGCTACACCTTC.

V is TRBV4-2 and J is TRBJ2-7; 7 nucleotides match TRBD1. The V segment lost 2 bases and the J segment 6 bases; nucleotides outside the gene matches: 4. The CDR3 extends over 13 amino acids. Germline V gives CDR1 LGHNA, CDR2 YNFKEQ. CDR3 region: CASSQSGGREQYV. DNA of the CDR3: TGTGCCAGCAGCCAATCAGGGGGACGCGAGCAGTACGTC.

This clonotype was counted a few times. The J gene is TRBJ2-1, the V gene TRBV7-6, with TRBD2 identical over 9 bases. CDR1 is SGHVS and CDR2 is FNYEAQ in the germline V gene. V was clipped by 4 bases and J by 6 bases; unmatched bases: 4. This CDR3 has 14 residues. CDR3 loop: CASSSRRGGNEQFF. CDR3 bases: TGTGCCAGCAGCTCCCGGCGGGGGGGCAATGAGCAGTTCTTC.

This clonotype came up a few times. The V and J genes are TRBV2 and TRBJ2-3; possibly TRBD2 for D (6 bases). Trimming removed 4 bases at V and 4 bases at J, with 18 bases between. Per the germline V gene, CDR1 is SNHLY and CDR2 is FYNNEI. The CDR3 has 16 residues. As DNA, the CDR3 is TGTGCCAGCAGTGTCCCCGGGACTGGAGAGTCAGATACGCAGTATTTT. Its protein product is CASSVPGTGESDTQYF.

There are a few counts of this clonotype. The chain recombines TRBV12-3 or TRBV12-4 with TRBJ2-3; 7 bases map to TRBD1. Trimming at V came to 4 bases and at J to 6 bases, leaving 4 bases not matched to a gene. There are 13 residues in the CDR3. The CDR3 bases are TGTGCCAGCAGTTCGACAGGGTCCGATACGCAGTATTTT. It codes for CASSSTGSDTQYF.

This clonotype was picked up many times. Relative to the germline gene, one junction end is altered; a read error may explain this. The CDR3 sequence is CASSSTRDRGEQLF. CDR3 sequence (DNA): TGTGCCAGCAGCTCTACCCGGGACAGGGGTGAGCAGCTCTTC. The rearrangement uses TRBV7-8 and TRBJ2-1, with 10 bases aligning to TRBD1. Germline values: CDR1 SGHVS, CDR2 FQNEAQ. The CDR3 is 14 amino acids.

This clonotype was seen repeatedly, ten times or more. The chain combines TRBV5-5 with TRBJ1-1; unclear D gene. Trimming shortened V by 0 bases and J by 4 bases, and 7 bases separated the two germline ends. The CDR3 sequence is 13 residues long. Germline assignment: CDR1 SGHKS and CDR2 YYEKEE (reference sequence). CDR3 amino acids: CASSLAAATEAFF. The CDR3 bases are TGTGCCAGCAGCTTGGCTGCAGCCACTGAAGCTTTCTTT.

This chain connects TRBV5-6 to TRBJ1-4; 7 bases fit TRBD1. Germline assignment: CDR1 SGHDT and CDR2 YYEEEE. V lost 4 bases to trimming and J lost 0 bases; unmatched junction nucleotides: 12. This CDR3 has 18 residues. The CDR3 DNA follows: TGTGCCAGCAGCCACGTGGGGGACAGACTTGCAACTAATGAAAAACTGTTTTTT. It yields the protein CASSHVGDRLATNEKLFF. Filled out from reference TRBV5-6 and TRBJ1-4, the complete variable domain reads DAGVTQSPTHLIKTRGQQVTLRCSPKSGHDTVSWYQQALGQGPQFIFQYYEEEERQRGNFPDRFSGHQFPNYSSELNVNALLLGDSALYLCASSHVGDRLATNEKLFFGSGTQLSVL.

The chain is built from TRBV29-1 and TRBJ1-4; D is possibly TRBD1 (6 bases). The CDR3 contains 14 residues. Trimming left V 4 bases short and J 0 bases short, with 9 bases between. Germline V lookup: CDR1 SQVTM, CDR2 ANQGSEA. CDR3 nucleotides: TGCAGCGTTGCTAGGGGGGCAACTAATGAAAAACTGTTTTTT. This translates into CSVARGATNEKLFF.

V is TRBV7-9 and J is TRBJ1-2; no firm D call. Trimming took 1 base from V and 7 from J, leaving 16 bases between them. Germline V gene data show CDR1 as SEHNR and CDR2 as FQNEAQ (reference sequence). This CDR3 is 15 amino acids long. This CDR3 is CASSLEGGSAAGYTF. CDR3 coding DNA: TGTGCCAGCAGCTTAGAAGGAGGATCAGCGGCTGGCTACACCTTC.

This clonotype was counted only a few times. This chain connects TRBV2 to TRBJ1-1; TRBD1 aligns across 10 bases. The CDR3 contains 15 residues. Germline CDR1 reads SNHLY; CDR2 reads FYNNEI. Trimming removed 6 bases from V and 2 bases from J; junction bases left unmatched: 6. This CDR3 is CASRAGTGANTEAFF. In DNA form, the CDR3 reads TGTGCCAGCAGGGCAGGGACAGGGGCTAACACTGAAGCTTTCTTT.

This clonotype was recorded many times. CDR3 DNA sequence: TGTGCCAGCAGCTTTTCCGCGTCCTTGCGATTTGAGCAGTTCTTC. It yields the protein CASSFSASLRFEQFF. The chain joins TRBV7-8 to TRBJ2-1; D not resolved. The germline V gene has CDR1 SGHVS and CDR2 FQNEAQ. Between the trimmed V and J ends, which lost 3 bases and 9 bases, there was a span of 18 bases. The CDR3 length is 15 residues.

This clonotype has more than one count but fewer than ten. In nucleotides, the CDR3 is TGTGCCAGCAGTTACTGGGGGGCAGGTCCTCGGGATTCACCCCTCCACTTT. As protein: CASSYWGAGPRDSPLHF. The gene calls are TRBV6-6 and TRBJ1-6; D is possibly TRBD1 (6 bases). The CDR3 covers 17 residues. From germline, CDR1 is MNHNY and CDR2 SVGAGI (reference sequence). V was pared by 1 base and J by 8 bases, with 18 bases between.

This clonotype was counted ten times or more. The chain employs TRBV7-6 and TRBJ2-5, with 10 bases identical to TRBD2. Germline V gene sequence: CDR1 SGHVS, CDR2 FNYEAQ. V lost 2 bases and J lost 3; bases outside the gene matches: 3. CDR3 length: 15 residues. Here the CDR3 DNA reads TGTGCCAGCAGCTTAATACTAGCGGGGAAAGAGACCCAGTACTTC. It yields the protein CASSLILAGKETQYF.

This clonotype was observed at least ten times. CDR3: CASSSTGTARSTDTQYF. DNA of the CDR3: TGTGCCAGCAGCTCGACTGGGACAGCACGAAGCACAGATACGCAGTATTTT. The gene calls are TRBV7-2 and TRBJ2-3, with 7 bases matching TRBD1. The CDR3 spans 17 residues. V dropped 4 bases and J dropped 0; count of bases not matched to a gene: 10. CDR1 is SGHTA, CDR2 FQGNSA, per germline.

This clonotype was observed many times. This chain connects TRBV7-8 to TRBJ1-6; D gene uncertain. Deletions cut 5 bases from V and 6 bases from J, with 11 bases between. CDR3 length: 14 residues. Germline-derived CDR1 and CDR2 are SGHVS and FQNEAQ. The CDR3 nucleotides read TGTGCCAGCAGCGGCAGAGGAAGTAATTCACCCCTCCACTTT. Residues: CASSGRGSNSPLHF.

The chain links TRBV20-1 to TRBJ2-6; D gene unclear. Per the germline V gene, CDR1 is DFQATT and CDR2 is SNEGSKA (reference sequence). The CDR3 totals 18 residues. The V end lost 1 base, the J end lost 0 bases, and 16 bases lay between the germline ends. The CDR3 here is CSARGEAFPLSGANVLTF. The CDR3, as DNA: TGCAGTGCTAGAGGAGAGGCATTTCCACTCTCTGGGGCCAACGTCCTGACTTTC.

This clonotype has just a few counts. The chain has TRBV14 and TRBJ2-1, with D possibly being TRBD1 (6 bases). V was trimmed by 3 bases and J by 7 bases, leaving 10 bases between them. This CDR3 contains 13 residues. CDR1 SGHDN and CDR2 FVKESK come from the germline V gene. The chain's CDR3 is CASSHLTGNEQFF. As DNA, the CDR3 is TGTGCCAGCAGCCACCTAACAGGGAATGAGCAGTTCTTC.

Notes on this clonotype: This could be a read error, since a much larger clone is one nucleotide away. It is likely a read error, because the conserved phenylalanine at the end of the CDR3 is missing. This chain joins TRBV7-6 and TRBJ2-1; 8 bases map to TRBD1. V shed 0 bases and J 3 bases; nucleotides not matched to a gene: 7. From germline, CDR1 is SGHVS and CDR2 FNYEAQ. This CDR3 has 17 amino acids. DNA of the CDR3: TGTGCCAGCAGCTTAGCCTGGACAGGGAGAATCTACAATGAGCAGTTCTAC. Encoded protein: CASSLAWTGRIYNEQFY.